The T cell receptor (beta chain) described here comes from a study of blood T cell repertoires in COVID-19. The table came from immunoSEQ multiplex PCR; TCRdb's copy has only in-frame clones and leaves some out. In the table there are 350,000 to 550,000 clones, around nine tenths of which are singletons. The ends lost 1 base at V and 5 bases at J; junction bases unmatched: 6. CDR3 length equals 16 residues. CDR1 and CDR2 (germline): LGHDT, YNNKEL (reference sequence). The chain combines TRBV3-1 (or the pseudogene TRBV3-2) with TRBJ2-5, with TRBD2 matching over 11 bases. Sequencing used peripheral blood. The sequence was obtained from a woman aged 25-40 years with acute or convalescent COVID-19. CDR3 region: CASSQAKLAGVETQYF. The DNA of the CDR3 is TGTGCCAGCAGCCAAGCTAAACTAGCGGGGGTTGAGACCCAGTACTTC.